Shown below are 11 T cell receptor beta chains from a single sample sequenced in a study of response to subunit inactivated influenza vaccine. TCRdb called the RT-PCR reads again in MiXCR, with one record for every CDR3 protein. Among 400,000 to 550,000 distinct CDR3 sequences listed, 25% were seen once. The sequencing used CD4+ T cells sorted from PBMCs, collected 5 days after vaccination. All receptors derive from a man aged 50 or older who received an inactivated influenza vaccine.

The rearrangement uses TRBV20-1 and TRBJ2-3; D unclear. V was clipped by 0 bases and J by 7 bases, with 11 bases between them. The germline V gene has CDR1 DFQATT and CDR2 SNEGSKA (reference sequence). The CDR3 runs 13 residues. CDR3 sequence (DNA): TGCAGTGCTAGAGAGCTGGGTCGGAATACGCAGTATTTT. It encodes CSARELGRNTQYF.

This chain uses TRBV7-3 with TRBJ2-1; 10 bases are shared with TRBD2. Germline V CDR1 and CDR2: SGHTA, FQGTGA. This CDR3 is 15 amino acids long. V shed 5 bases and J 3 bases; nucleotides not matched to a gene: 4. The CDR3 sequence is CASSRTSGDYNEQFF. The DNA for the CDR3 is TGTGCCAGCAGCAGGACTAGCGGCGACTACAATGAGCAGTTCTTC.

The rearrangement links TRBV7-3 to TRBJ2-1; 9 bases map to TRBD1. This CDR3 is built from 16 residues. Trimming took 0 bases from V and 6 from J; bases not matched to a gene: 6. Germline V gene sequence: CDR1 SGHTA, CDR2 FQGTGA. The CDR3 loop reads CASSLTGTGRANEQFF. The CDR3 DNA is TGTGCCAGCAGCTTAACGGGGACAGGGAGGGCCAATGAGCAGTTCTTC.

The chain recombines TRBV6-5 with TRBJ2-1; D remains ambiguous. The V end lost 8 bases, the J end lost 15 bases, and 20 bases lay between the germline ends. Germline CDR1 reads MNHEY; CDR2 reads SVGAGI. CDR3 length: 12 amino acids. In nucleotides, the CDR3 is TGTGCCAGCGGAACCCGGCCCCACGGCAGGTTCTTC. Amino acids: CASGTRPHGRFF.

The V gene is TRBV5-1, the J gene TRBJ2-2, with TRBD2 as a possible D gene (6 bases). Germline V gene lookup returns CDR1 SGHRS and CDR2 YFSETQ. The CDR3 contains 14 residues. With 4 bases removed from V and 7 bases from J, the gap between germline ends came to 14 bases. The chain's CDR3 is CASSKGTANGELFF. CDR3 DNA: TGCGCCAGCAGCAAAGGGACTGCCAACGGGGAGCTGTTTTTT.

This clonotype was found a few times. J is TRBJ1-4 and V is TRBV5-6; perhaps TRBD1 as D (5 bases). The CDR3 spans 15 residues. V was pared by 3 bases and J by 0 bases, with 9 bases between. The germline V gene has CDR1 SGHDT and CDR2 YYEEEE. The CDR3 DNA is TGTGCCAGCAGCTACGGGGCTCCAACTAATGAAAAACTGTTTTTT. Amino acid sequence: CASSYGAPTNEKLFF.

This clonotype has a handful of counts. This chain's CDR3 is CASSPTMGSGGSFQETQYF. The CDR3 region has the DNA TGTGCCAGCAGCCCTACCATGGGTAGCGGGGGCTCGTTCCAAGAGACCCAGTACTTC. This chain joins TRBV9 and TRBJ2-5; 9 positions match TRBD2. Germline loops: CDR1 SGDLS, CDR2 YYNGEE. V lost 4 bases to trimming and J lost 1 base; unmatched junction nucleotides: 17. The CDR3 runs to 19 residues.

This clonotype has just a few counts. The CDR3 nucleotides are TGTGCCAGCAGTTTATTGGACAGAGGCATTCAGTACTTC. Translation: CASSLLDRGIQYF. V is TRBV27 and J is TRBJ2-4, with a weak D call TRBD1 (6 bases). CDR3 length: 13 amino acids. The germline gives CDR1 MNHEY, CDR2 SMNVEV (reference sequence). The V end lost 1 base, the J end lost 9 bases, and 10 bases lay between the germline ends.

CDR3 sequence (DNA): TGCAGCGTTGGGCAGTCGGTGAACACTGAAGCTTTCTTT. Its protein is CSVGQSVNTEAFF. J is TRBJ1-1 and V is TRBV29-1; D gene ambiguous. The CDR3 consists of 13 residues. Germline V CDR1 and CDR2: SQVTM, ANQGSEA. Trimming took 4 bases from V and 0 from J, leaving 9 bases between them.

A few counts support this clonotype. The V gene is TRBV11-2, the J gene TRBJ2-1, with a tentative D call TRBD1 (5 bases). Trimming cost V 1 base and J 10 bases, with 14 bases left between them. CDR1 and CDR2 (germline): SGHAT, FQNNGV. CDR3 size: 14 residues. This CDR3 is CASSLGLGQWEQFF. The CDR3 DNA reads TGTGCCAGCAGCTTAGGATTAGGACAATGGGAGCAGTTCTTC.

This clonotype appeared a few times. The rearrangement links TRBV5-1 to TRBJ1-3; D remains ambiguous. The CDR3 contains 15 residues. The ends were cut back, 0 bases at V and 2 bases at J, with 9 bases in the middle. Per the germline V gene, CDR1 is SGHRS and CDR2 is YFSETQ. The CDR3, as DNA: TGCGCCAGCAGCTTGGGTTCCGGGACTGGAAACACCATATATTTT. Amino acid sequence: CASSLGSGTGNTIYF. Full variable domain (remainder filled in from reference TRBV5-1 and TRBJ1-3): KAGVTQTPRYLIKTRGQQVTLSCSPISGHRSVSWYQQTPGQGLQFLFEYFSETQRNKGNFPGRFSGRQFSNSRSEMNVSTLELGDSALYLCASSLGSGTGNTIYFGEGSWLTVV.